This T cell receptor (beta chain) was identified in a study of response to subunit inactivated influenza vaccine (dated by TCRdb to between 2018 and 2020). Regarding the research as a whole: Deep quantitative profiling of the T cell receptor repertoire was used in the study to follow responses to a trivalent subunit inactivated influenza vaccine. The research as a whole found: The authors suggested that each seasonal influenza vaccination may recruit only a limited number of new T cells.

This clonotype was observed a few times. Its antigen is still unknown. Within one base of it there is no much larger clone, and no base qualities were kept. Library prep was done by RT-PCR. Data came from an Illumina HiSeq 2500. TCRdb cleaned the public reads at Q25 with fastp, built clones with MiXCR and kept in-frame beta chains. Duplicate CDR3 protein sequences are folded into a single record with the most common DNA and genes. The sample table contains 500,000 or so distinct CDR3 sequences; only one count was recorded for 16% of them. The ten top clones hold around 3% of the sample. The receptor was isolated from a man aged 50-75 years who received an inactivated influenza vaccine. Donor details come from another sample of the same person, matched by shared clones. The specimen comprised CD4+ T cells sorted from PBMCs, sampled approximately 25 months after vaccination.

The CDR3 in this case is CASRPRQGARETQYF. The DNA sequence is as follows: TGTGCCAGCAGACCTAGACAGGGGGCTAGAGAGACCCAGTACTTC. The rearrangement combines TRBV6-1 with TRBJ2-5; 10 junctional bases match TRBD1. Trimming accounts for 6 bases at V and 4 bases at J, while the number of junction bases matched to no gene is 8. The germline V gene yields MNHNS for CDR1 and SASEGT for CDR2. Spanning cysteine to phenylalanine, the CDR3 consists of 15 amino acids. Only the CDR3 part of the read is kept: 45 bases, read in frame from the first base.